Sequencing of this T cell receptor (beta chain) was carried out in a study of blood T cell repertoires in COVID-19. Some clones are missing from TCRdb's copy, which holds only in-frame ones; the method was immunoSEQ multiplex PCR. The top ten clones hold approximately 7.7% of a sample with roughly 160,000 clones, 75% to 85% of them seen once. In germline, CDR1 is LGHDT, CDR2 YNNKEL (reference sequence). V lost 6 bases and J lost 2, with 11 bases in between. This CDR3 comprises 15 residues. The sequence was collected from a woman aged 55 to 70 with COVID-19, enrolled during active disease. Sequenced sample: peripheral blood. The chain combines TRBV3-1 (or the pseudogene TRBV3-2) with TRBJ1-6; D is perhaps TRBD1 (5 bases). Written as DNA, the CDR3 is TGTGCCAGCAGGTCAGGGTACGCCTATAATTCACCCCTCCACTTT. This gives the protein CASRSGYAYNSPLHF.